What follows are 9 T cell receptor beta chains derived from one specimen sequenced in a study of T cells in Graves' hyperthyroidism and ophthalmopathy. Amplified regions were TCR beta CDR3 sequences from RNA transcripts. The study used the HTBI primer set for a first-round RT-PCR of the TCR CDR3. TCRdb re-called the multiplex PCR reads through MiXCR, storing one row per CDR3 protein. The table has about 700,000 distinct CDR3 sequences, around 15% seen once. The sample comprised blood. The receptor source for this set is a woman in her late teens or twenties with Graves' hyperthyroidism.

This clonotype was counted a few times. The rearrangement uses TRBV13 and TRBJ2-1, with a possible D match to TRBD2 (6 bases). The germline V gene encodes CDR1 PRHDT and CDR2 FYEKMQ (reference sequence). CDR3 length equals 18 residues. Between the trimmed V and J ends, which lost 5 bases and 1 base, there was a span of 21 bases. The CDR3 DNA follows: TGTGCCAGCAGCCCCCGGGCGGGGCGGGGCAGTTCCTACAATGAGCAGTTCTTC. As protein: CASSPRAGRGSSYNEQFF.

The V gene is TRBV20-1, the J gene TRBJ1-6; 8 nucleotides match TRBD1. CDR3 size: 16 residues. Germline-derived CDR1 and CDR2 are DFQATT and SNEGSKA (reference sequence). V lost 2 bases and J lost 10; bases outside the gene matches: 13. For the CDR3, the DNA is TGCAGTGCTAGACCCCCCGGGGACAGGAGTGGATCACCCCTCCACTTT. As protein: CSARPPGDRSGSPLHF.

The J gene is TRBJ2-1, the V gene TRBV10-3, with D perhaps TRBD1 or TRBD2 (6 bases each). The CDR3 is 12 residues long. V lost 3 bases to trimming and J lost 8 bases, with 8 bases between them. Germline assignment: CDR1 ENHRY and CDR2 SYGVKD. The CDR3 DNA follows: TGTGCCATCAGTGATAGGGGGGATGAGCAGTTCTTC. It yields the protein CAISDRGDEQFF.

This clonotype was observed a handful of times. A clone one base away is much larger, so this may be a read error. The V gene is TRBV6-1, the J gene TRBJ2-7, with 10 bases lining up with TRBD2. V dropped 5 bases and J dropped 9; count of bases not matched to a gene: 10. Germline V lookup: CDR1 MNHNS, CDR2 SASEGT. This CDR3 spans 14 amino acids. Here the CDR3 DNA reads TGTGCCAGCAGTTTAGCGGGAGGCCTGACCAGGCAGTACTTC. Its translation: CASSLAGGLTRQYF.

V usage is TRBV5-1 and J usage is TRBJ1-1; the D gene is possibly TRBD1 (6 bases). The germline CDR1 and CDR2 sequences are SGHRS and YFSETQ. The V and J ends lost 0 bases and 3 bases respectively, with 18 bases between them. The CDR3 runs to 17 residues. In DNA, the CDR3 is TGCGCCAGCAGCTTGGGGGGCAGGGGCAGTTTGGACACTGAAGCTTTCTTT. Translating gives CASSLGGRGSLDTEAFF.

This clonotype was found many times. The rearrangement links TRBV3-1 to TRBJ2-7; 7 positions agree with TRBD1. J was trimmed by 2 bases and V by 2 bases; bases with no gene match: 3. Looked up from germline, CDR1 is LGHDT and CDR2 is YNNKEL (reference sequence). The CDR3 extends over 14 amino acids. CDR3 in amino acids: CASSQPGTAYEQYF. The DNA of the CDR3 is TGTGCCAGCAGCCAACCTGGGACAGCCTACGAGCAGTACTTC.

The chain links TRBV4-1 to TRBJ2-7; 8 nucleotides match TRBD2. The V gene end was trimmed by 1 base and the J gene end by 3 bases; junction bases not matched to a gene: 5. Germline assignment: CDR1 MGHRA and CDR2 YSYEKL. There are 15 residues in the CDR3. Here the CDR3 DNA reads TGCGCCAGCAGCCAAGGCGTGGCGGGAGGCTACGAGCAGTACTTC. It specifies CASSQGVAGGYEQYF.

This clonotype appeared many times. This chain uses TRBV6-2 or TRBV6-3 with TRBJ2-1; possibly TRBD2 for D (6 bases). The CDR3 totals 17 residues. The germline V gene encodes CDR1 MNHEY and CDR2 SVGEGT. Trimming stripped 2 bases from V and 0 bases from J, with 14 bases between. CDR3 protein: CASSYVLALSSYNEQFF. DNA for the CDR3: TGTGCCAGCAGTTACGTTCTAGCGCTGAGCTCCTACAATGAGCAGTTCTTC.

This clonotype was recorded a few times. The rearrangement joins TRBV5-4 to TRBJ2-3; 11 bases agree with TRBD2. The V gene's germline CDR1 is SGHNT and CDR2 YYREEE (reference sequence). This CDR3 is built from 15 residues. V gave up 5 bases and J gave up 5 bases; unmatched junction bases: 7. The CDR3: CASRSLAGDGDTQYF. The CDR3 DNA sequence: TGTGCCAGCAGGTCACTAGCGGGAGATGGAGATACGCAGTATTTT.